The clone carrying this T cell receptor (beta chain) was detected ten times or more. Its antigen is not known. The sample comes from a study of human T cells and chemical hapten exposure. Study-level findings and limits: TCRs at high frequency, those above 1 in 1000, did not change with DPC sensitization.

The V and J ends lost 6 bases and 6 bases respectively, with 11 bases between them. The CDR3 length is 12 residues. Time point described: patch test 2, 6 weeks after DPC sensitization. Treatment meaning: therapeutic diphenylcyclopropenone sensitization with weekly scalp DPC. TCRdb reprocessed the RACE reads with MiXCR, giving one entry per CDR3 protein. Found here are approximately 89,000 distinct CDR3 sequences, about 6.3% of them singletons; the top ten hold 1% to 1.5%. The sequencing used whole blood, collected in connection with sensitization to the hapten diphenylcyclopropenone (DPC). The TCR sequence derives from a woman aged 30 to 39 with alopecia areata. Some clones in this sample may be carry-over from other donors' samples. The J gene is TRBJ2-5, the V gene TRBV12-3 or TRBV12-4; D gene uncertain. CDR3: CASSSIVQTQYF. DNA for the CDR3: TGTGCCAGCAGCAGCATAGTACAGACCCAGTACTTC.